What follows are 5 T cell receptor beta chains derived from one specimen sequenced in a study of blood T cell repertoires in COVID-19. TCRdb keeps only in-frame clones here, not all; method: immunoSEQ multiplex PCR. The table has roughly 280,000 clones, roughly 80% seen once. Specimen: peripheral blood. These receptors all come from a man aged 60 to 75 with acute or convalescent COVID-19.

The V call is TRBV9, the J call TRBJ2-7; D is possibly TRBD2 (5 bases). Trimming took off 2 bases at V and 5 bases at J, with 11 bases between the two ends. CDR1 and CDR2 from the germline V gene are SGDLS and YYNGEE. This CDR3 contains 13 residues. Here the CDR3 reads CASSVADGNEQYF. CDR3 sequence (DNA): TGTGCCAGCAGCGTGGCGGACGGGAACGAGCAGTACTTC. The full variable domain, completed using reference TRBV9 and TRBJ2-7, is DSGVTQTPKHLITATGQRVTLRCSPRSGDLSVYWYQQSLDQGLQFLIQYYNGEERAKGNILERFSAQQFPDLHSELNLSSLELGDSALYFCASSVADGNEQYFGPGTRLTVT.

This clone appeared a few times. V and J are TRBV29-1 and TRBJ2-3; D is perhaps TRBD1 (5 bases). Trimming pared 4 bases from V and 4 bases from J, leaving 12 bases between. Germline V lookup: CDR1 SQVTM, CDR2 ANQGSEA. The CDR3 has 13 residues. In DNA form, the CDR3 reads TGCAGCGTTGCCACCAGGGTCTCAGATACGCAGTATTTT. As protein: CSVATRVSDTQYF.

This clone was seen only a few times. The chain joins TRBV19 to TRBJ2-1, with 13 bases identical to TRBD2. With V trimmed by 3 bases and J by 5 bases, 4 bases remained unmatched. This CDR3 contains 16 residues. Germline V gene data show CDR1 as LNHDA and CDR2 as SQIVND (reference sequence). Here the CDR3 DNA reads TGTGCCAGTAGTATTAGACTAGCGGGGGGTCACAATGAGCAGTTCTTC. Translation: CASSIRLAGGHNEQFF.

The chain carries TRBV5-4 and TRBJ2-5, with D maybe TRBD2 (6 bases). The CDR3 has 14 residues. Trimming left V 4 bases short and J 6 bases short, with 16 bases between. CDR1 is SGHNT and CDR2 is YYREEE in the germline V gene (reference sequence). The CDR3 coding sequence is TGTGCCAGCAGCCTTATGACTAGTATGAAGACCCAGTACTTC. Protein product: CASSLMTSMKTQYF. The whole variable domain, filled in from reference TRBV5-4 and TRBJ2-5, reads ETGVTQSPTHLIKTRGQQVTLRCSSQSGHNTVSWYQQALGQGPQFIFQYYREEENGRGNFPPRFSGLQFPNYSSELNVNALELDDSALYLCASSLMTSMKTQYFGPGTRLLVL.

This clone was recorded once. The chain links TRBV5-4 to TRBJ2-5; D is possibly TRBD2 (5 bases). With 0 bases removed from V and 5 bases from J, the gap between germline ends came to 14 bases. The CDR3 length is 15 residues. Germline CDR1 SGHNT, CDR2 YYREEE (reference sequence). This CDR3 reads CASSLVGRPGETQYF. The CDR3 nucleotides read TGTGCCAGCAGCTTGGTGGGCCGGCCGGGGGAGACCCAGTACTTC.